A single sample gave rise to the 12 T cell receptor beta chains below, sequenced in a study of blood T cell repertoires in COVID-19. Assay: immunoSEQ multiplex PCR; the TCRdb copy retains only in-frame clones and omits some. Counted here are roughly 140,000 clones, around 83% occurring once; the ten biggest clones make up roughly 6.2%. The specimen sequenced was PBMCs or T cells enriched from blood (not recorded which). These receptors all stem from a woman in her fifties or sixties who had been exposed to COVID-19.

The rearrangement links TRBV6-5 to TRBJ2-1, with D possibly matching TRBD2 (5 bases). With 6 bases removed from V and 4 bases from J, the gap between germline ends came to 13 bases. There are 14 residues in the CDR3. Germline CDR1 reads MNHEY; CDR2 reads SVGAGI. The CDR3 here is CASRLPGTYNEQFF. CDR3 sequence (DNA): TGTGCCAGCAGACTCCCGGGAACTTACAATGAGCAGTTCTTC.

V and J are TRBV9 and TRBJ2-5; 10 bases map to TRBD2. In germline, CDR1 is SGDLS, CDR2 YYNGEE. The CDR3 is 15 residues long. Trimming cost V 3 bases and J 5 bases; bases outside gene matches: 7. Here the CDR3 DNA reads TGTGCCAGCAGCGCCGACGGACTAGCGGTCGAGACCCAGTACTTC. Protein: CASSADGLAVETQYF.

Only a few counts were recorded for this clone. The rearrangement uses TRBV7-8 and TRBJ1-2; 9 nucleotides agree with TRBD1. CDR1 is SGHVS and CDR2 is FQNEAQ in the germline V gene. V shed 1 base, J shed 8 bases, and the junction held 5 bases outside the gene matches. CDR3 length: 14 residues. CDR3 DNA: TGTGCCAGCAGCTTAGTTGGGACAGGGACAGGCTACACCTTC. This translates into CASSLVGTGTGYTF.

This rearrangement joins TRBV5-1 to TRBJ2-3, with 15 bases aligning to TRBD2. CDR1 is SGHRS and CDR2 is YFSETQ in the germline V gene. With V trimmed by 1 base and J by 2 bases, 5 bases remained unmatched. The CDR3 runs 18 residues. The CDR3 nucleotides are TGCGCCAGCAGCTTGAGGGGACTAGCGGGAGGCCACACAGATACGCAGTATTTT. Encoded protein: CASSLRGLAGGHTDTQYF.

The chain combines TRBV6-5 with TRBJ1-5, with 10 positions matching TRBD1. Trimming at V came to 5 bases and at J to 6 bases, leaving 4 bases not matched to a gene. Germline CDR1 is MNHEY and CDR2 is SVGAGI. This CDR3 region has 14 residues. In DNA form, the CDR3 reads TGTGCCAGCAGTCGACAGGGGGCAGGTCAGCCCCAGCATTTT. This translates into CASSRQGAGQPQHF.

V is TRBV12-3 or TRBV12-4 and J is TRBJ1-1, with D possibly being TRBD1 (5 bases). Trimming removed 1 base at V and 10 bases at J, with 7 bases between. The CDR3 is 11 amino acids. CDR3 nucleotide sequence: TGTGCCAGCAGTTTAGTCGGGGGAGCTTTCTTT. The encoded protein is CASSLVGGAFF.

As DNA, the CDR3 is TGTGCCAGCACGCTGGGACAGTATAATTCACCCCTCCACTTT. This encodes CASTLGQYNSPLHF. The rearrangement uses TRBV18 and TRBJ1-6; 7 bases are a match to TRBD1. The V gene end was trimmed by 8 bases and the J gene end by 4 bases; junction bases not matched to a gene: 5. This CDR3 region has 14 residues. CDR1 and CDR2 (germline): KGHSH, LQKENI.

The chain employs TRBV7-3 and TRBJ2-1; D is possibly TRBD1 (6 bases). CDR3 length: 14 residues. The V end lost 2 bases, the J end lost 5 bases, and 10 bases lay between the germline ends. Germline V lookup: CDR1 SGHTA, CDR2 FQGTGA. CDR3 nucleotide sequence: TGTGCCAGCAGCTTAGGGGGCACCCACAATGAGCAGTTCTTC. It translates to CASSLGGTHNEQFF.

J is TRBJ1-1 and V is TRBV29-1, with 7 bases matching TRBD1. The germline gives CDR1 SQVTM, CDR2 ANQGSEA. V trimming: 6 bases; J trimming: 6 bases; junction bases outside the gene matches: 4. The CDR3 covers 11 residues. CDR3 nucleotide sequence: TGCAGCGTACAGGGGATGGCTGAAGCTTTCTTT. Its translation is CSVQGMAEAFF. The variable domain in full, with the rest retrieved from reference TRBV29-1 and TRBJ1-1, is SAVISQKPSRDICQRGTSLTIQCQVDSQVTMMFWYRQQPGQSLTLIATANQGSEATYESGFVIDKFPISRPNLTFSTLTVSNMSPEDSSIYLCSVQGMAEAFFGQGTRLTVV.

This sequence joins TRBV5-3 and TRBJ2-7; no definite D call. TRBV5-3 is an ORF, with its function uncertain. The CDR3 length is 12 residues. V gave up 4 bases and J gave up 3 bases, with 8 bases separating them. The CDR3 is CARSRHCYEQYF. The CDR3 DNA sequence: TGTGCCAGAAGCCGACACTGCTACGAGCAGTACTTC.

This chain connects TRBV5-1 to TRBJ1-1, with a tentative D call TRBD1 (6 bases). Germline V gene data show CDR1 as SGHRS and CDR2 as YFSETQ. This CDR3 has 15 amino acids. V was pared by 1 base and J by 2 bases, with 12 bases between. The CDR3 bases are TGCGCCAGCAGCTTGTTGGTAGGGGGAAACACTGAAGCTTTCTTT. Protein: CASSLLVGGNTEAFF. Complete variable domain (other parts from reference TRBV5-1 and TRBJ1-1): KAGVTQTPRYLIKTRGQQVTLSCSPISGHRSVSWYQQTPGQGLQFLFEYFSETQRNKGNFPGRFSGRQFSNSRSEMNVSTLELGDSALYLCASSLLVGGNTEAFFGQGTRLTVV.

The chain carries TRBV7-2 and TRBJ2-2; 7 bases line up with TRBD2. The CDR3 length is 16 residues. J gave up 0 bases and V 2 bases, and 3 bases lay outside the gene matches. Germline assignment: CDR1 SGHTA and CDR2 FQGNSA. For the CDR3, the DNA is TGTGCCAGCAGCTTATTCGGGGGGACGAACACCGGGGAGCTGTTTTTT. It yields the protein CASSLFGGTNTGELFF.